One and the same sample provided the 19 T cell receptor beta chains below, sequenced in a study of T-cell reconstitution after alpha-beta-depleted transplantation in children. Using unique molecular identifiers, the investigators prepared the TCRbeta library. TCRdb recomputed calls from the PCR reads with MiXCR, one row per CDR3 protein. The sample includes a few hundred thousand distinct CDR3 sequences, 9.7% of them seen just once. Sequences were derived from PBMCs from the stem cell graft donor, sampled from the stem cell graft. These receptors were obtained from a human donor who donated a stem cell graft to a child with SCID.

This clonotype was detected many times. The V gene is TRBV5-1, the J gene TRBJ1-2, with 7 bases matching TRBD1. With V trimmed by 4 bases and J by 12 bases, 9 bases remained unmatched. The CDR3 is made up of 12 amino acids. Germline V gene lookup returns CDR1 SGHRS and CDR2 YFSETQ. The CDR3 region has the DNA TGCGCCAGCAGCCCCTTCGGACAGGCCCACACCTTC. Protein sequence: CASSPFGQAHTF.

This clonotype has ten or more counts. The chain joins TRBV27 to TRBJ2-4; D is perhaps TRBD2 (6 bases). Trimming took off 8 bases at V and 7 bases at J, with 9 bases between the two ends. This CDR3 is 11 amino acids long. Germline V gene sequence: CDR1 MNHEY, CDR2 SMNVEV (reference sequence). This CDR3 reads CASAGRNIQYF. CDR3 nucleotides: TGTGCCAGCGCAGGGAGGAACATTCAGTACTTC.

This chain connects TRBV9 to TRBJ2-5; TRBD2 matches at 13 bases. CDR1 SGDLS and CDR2 YYNGEE come from the germline V gene. The length of the CDR3 is 19 residues. After removal of 4 bases from V and 2 bases from J, the junction contained 14 bases not matched to a gene. In DNA, the CDR3 is TGTGCCAGCAGCTCTCCCGGGACTAGCGGGGCTTTTGGGCAAGAGACCCAGTACTTC. Protein sequence: CASSSPGTSGAFGQETQYF. Together with reference TRBV9 and TRBJ2-5, the CDR3 gives the full variable domain: DSGVTQTPKHLITATGQRVTLRCSPRSGDLSVYWYQQSLDQGLQFLIQYYNGEERAKGNILERFSAQQFPDLHSELNLSSLELGDSALYFCASSSPGTSGAFGQETQYFGPGTRLLVL.

This clonotype was seen at least ten times. The chain is built from TRBV7-7 and TRBJ2-2, with D unclear. Germline loops: CDR1 SSHAT, CDR2 FNYEAQ (reference sequence). V shed 3 bases and J shed 4 bases, with 6 bases lying between them. The CDR3 covers 13 residues. This chain's CDR3 is CASSLGATGELFF. In DNA, the CDR3 is TGTGCCAGCAGCTTGGGCGCCACCGGGGAGCTGTTTTTT.

On this clonotype itself: A read error may be the cause here, since a much bigger clone is one base away. The chain is built from TRBV5-1 and TRBJ2-3; 7 bases fit TRBD2. The CDR3 spans 16 residues. Germline V gene sequence: CDR1 SGHRS, CDR2 YFSETQ. V lost 4 bases to trimming and J lost 2 bases; unmatched junction nucleotides: 10. The chain's CDR3 is CASSLEPGGTTDTQYF. Here the CDR3 DNA reads TGCGCCAGCAGCCTGGAGCCCGGGGGGACCACAGATACGCAGTATTTT. The variable domain in full, completed from reference TRBV5-1 and TRBJ2-3, reads KAGVTQTPRYLIKTRGQQVTLSCSPISGHRSVSWYQQTPGQGLQFLFEYFSETQRNKGNFPGRFSGRQFSNSRSEMNVSTLELGDSALYLCASSLEPGGTTDTQYFGPGTRLTVL.

This clonotype was observed at least ten times. The chain couples TRBV6-5 to TRBJ1-4; possible D gene TRBD1, 6 bases. The CDR3 spans 16 residues. V was clipped by 2 bases and J by 8 bases, with 18 bases between them. Germline V CDR1 and CDR2: MNHEY, SVGAGI. The CDR3 DNA reads TGTGCCAGCAGTTACGGGACGTACAGGGAGGGGGAAAAACTGTTTTTT. This translates into CASSYGTYREGEKLFF.

This clonotype occurred many times. The V gene is TRBV5-1, the J gene TRBJ2-3, with D perhaps TRBD1 (6 bases). CDR3 size: 14 residues. Germline CDR1 and CDR2: SGHRS and YFSETQ. Trimming removed 4 bases at V and 4 bases at J, with 13 bases between. CDR3 DNA sequence: TGCGCCAGCAGCCGCGGACAGCCCCCAGATACGCAGTATTTT. The encoded protein is CASSRGQPPDTQYF. The full variable domain, rest sourced from reference TRBV5-1 and TRBJ2-3, is KAGVTQTPRYLIKTRGQQVTLSCSPISGHRSVSWYQQTPGQGLQFLFEYFSETQRNKGNFPGRFSGRQFSNSRSEMNVSTLELGDSALYLCASSRGQPPDTQYFGPGTRLTVL.

This clonotype was counted many times. The chain uses TRBV24-1 and TRBJ2-2, with 11 bases that match TRBD1. V shed 6 bases and J 1 base; nucleotides not matched to a gene: 3. CDR1 and CDR2 (germline): KGHDR, SFDVKD. The CDR3 totals 16 residues. DNA for the CDR3: TGTGCCACCAGTAAGGGACAGGGGGAGAACACCGGGGAGCTGTTTTTT. Translation: CATSKGQGENTGELFF.

This clonotype was counted many times. This chain joins TRBV4-2 and TRBJ2-3, with TRBD2 matching over 8 bases. The CDR3 is 16 amino acids. Germline V gives CDR1 LGHNA, CDR2 YNFKEQ. V lost 0 bases and J lost 4; bases outside the gene matches: 6. In DNA, the CDR3 is TGTGCCAGCAGCCAAGAGAGTGGGCGGGGGGCAGATACGCAGTATTTT. This gives the protein CASSQESGRGADTQYF.

In its sample, this clonotype was seen many times. The genes are TRBV12-3 or TRBV12-4 and TRBJ1-1, with D possibly being TRBD1 (5 bases). There are 12 residues in the CDR3. The V and J ends lost 5 bases and 4 bases respectively, with 8 bases between them. This chain's CDR3 is CASSRGGTEAFF. The CDR3 nucleotides read TGTGCCAGCAGTCGGGGGGGCACTGAAGCTTTCTTT.

As for this clonotype: This may be a read error: a much more frequent sequence differs by one nucleotide. The CDR3 nucleotides are TGCGCCTGCAGCCTAACGACAGCTCAAGAGACCCAGTACTTC. This encodes CACSLTTAQETQYF. The chain recombines TRBV5-1 with TRBJ2-5; D is possibly TRBD1 (5 bases). Germline values: CDR1 SGHRS, CDR2 YFSETQ. This CDR3 region has 14 residues.

The table lists this clonotype with many counts. This chain uses TRBV5-5 with TRBJ2-2; D is possibly TRBD1 or TRBD2 (5 bases each). Trimming took 1 base from V and 0 from J, leaving 10 bases between them. Per the germline V gene, CDR1 is SGHKS and CDR2 is YYEKEE (reference sequence). CDR3 length: 16 amino acids. DNA of the CDR3: TGTGCCAGCAGCTTGACAGGACTTGCGAACACCGGGGAGCTGTTTTTT. Amino acids: CASSLTGLANTGELFF.

The genes are TRBV11-3 and TRBJ1-4; a weak D match, TRBD1 (5 bases). This CDR3 has 15 residues. Germline V lookup: CDR1 SGHNT, CDR2 YENEEA. V shed 3 bases and J shed 7 bases, with 15 bases lying between them. The CDR3 DNA sequence: TGTGCCAGCAGCTTTGGGGACTCCGCGGGTGAAAAACTGTTTTTT. It translates to CASSFGDSAGEKLFF.

This clonotype has ten or more counts. This chain connects TRBV14 to TRBJ1-1; perhaps TRBD1 as D (6 bases). The CDR3 length is 17 residues. The germline V gene encodes CDR1 SGHDN and CDR2 FVKESK. V lost 3 bases and J lost 0, with 17 bases in between. The CDR3 loop reads CASSQRMDSLMNTEAFF. Here the CDR3 DNA reads TGTGCCAGCAGCCAGAGGATGGACAGCCTCATGAACACTGAAGCTTTCTTT.

Many counts were recorded for this clonotype. CDR3 residues: CASSQGAYNEQFF. Written as DNA, the CDR3 is TGTGCCAGCAGTCAGGGGGCCTACAATGAGCAGTTCTTC. The chain links TRBV12-3 or TRBV12-4 to TRBJ2-1; TRBD1 agrees at 7 bases. The CDR3 length is 13 residues. The J segment lost 2 bases and the V segment lost 5 bases, leaving 0 bases of the junction unmatched.

V is TRBV7-9 and J is TRBJ1-4, with D unclear. From germline, CDR1 is SEHNR and CDR2 FQNEAQ (reference sequence). The CDR3 is 12 residues long. Trimming stripped 5 bases from V and 4 bases from J, with 5 bases between. CDR3 nucleotide sequence: TGTGCCAGCAGCCCGTATAATGAAAAACTGTTTTTT. Its translation: CASSPYNEKLFF.

This clonotype was seen at least ten times. The chain has TRBV11-2 and TRBJ2-2, with TRBD2 as a possible D gene (7 bases). The CDR3 length is 20 residues. Looked up from germline, CDR1 is SGHAT and CDR2 is FQNNGV. V lost 5 bases to trimming and J lost 0 bases, with 25 bases between them. CDR3 coding DNA: TGTGCCAGCAGCAAAAAAGTGGGGGGGCACGCGACGTCGAACACCGGGGAGCTGTTTTTT. As protein: CASSKKVGGHATSNTGELFF.

This clonotype has just one count. V is TRBV3-1 and J is TRBJ1-1; the D gene is possibly TRBD1 (6 bases). V was clipped by 7 bases and J by 2 bases, with 11 bases between them. The CDR3 covers 13 residues. Germline CDR1 reads LGHDT; CDR2 reads YNNKEL (reference sequence). The CDR3 bases are TGTGCCAGCAAAAACAGGGAAAACACTGAAGCTTTCTTT. This gives the protein CASKNRENTEAFF.

V gene TRBV20-1 combines with J gene TRBJ2-7; D is ambiguous. The CDR3 spans 15 residues. Germline loops: CDR1 DFQATT, CDR2 SNEGSKA (reference sequence). V lost 3 bases to trimming and J lost 1 base, with 16 bases between them. This CDR3 is CSASQPSDSSYEQYF. CDR3 DNA: TGCAGTGCTAGCCAGCCCTCCGACTCTTCCTACGAGCAGTACTTC.